This T cell receptor beta chain is from a study of blood T cell repertoires in COVID-19. Study in general: The United States, Italy and Spain provided the acute and convalescent COVID-19 samples. In each case, the material was cDNA or gDNA derived from T cells, B-cell-depleted T cells, or PBMCs.

Original handling: From reference gene primer amplification, estimates of nucleated cell counts were derived. Sequenced by immunoSEQ multiplex PCR; TCRdb stores in-frame clones only, minus some. V and J calls and clone size are as listed in that table; D and trimming were resolved from the DNA. The data show 85,000 to 110,000 clones, with under 90% seen just once and under 15% held by the top ten. This CDR3 has 14 amino acids. Germline V gene lookup returns CDR1 SGHNT and CDR2 YENEEA. V was pared by 7 bases and J by 3 bases, with 7 bases of the junction left unmatched. The sequence came from a human donor in a cohort sampled during active or convalescent COVID-19. The sequencing sample was made of peripheral blood. The rearrangement uses TRBV11-3 and TRBJ2-3; 7 bases are a match to TRBD2. The CDR3 spells CASTLLGGTDTQYF. The CDR3 DNA reads TGTGCCAGCACCCTTCTGGGGGGGACAGATACGCAGTATTTT. Combining the CDR3 with reference TRBV11-3 and TRBJ2-3 gives the whole variable domain EAGVVQSPRYKIIEKKQPVAFWCNPISGHNTLYWYLQNLGQGPELLIRYENEEAVDDSQLPKDRFSAERLKGVDSTLKIQPAELGDSAVYLCASTLLGGTDTQYFGPGTRLTVL.